This TCR beta chain was retrieved from a study of blood T cell repertoires in COVID-19. Turning to the study itself: Acute and convalescent COVID-19 samples came from the United States, Italy and Spain. PBMCs, B-cell-depleted T cells, or T cells were the source of the cDNA or gDNA that made up the material.

Original analysis: From reference gene primer amplification, estimates of nucleated cell counts were derived. TCRdb's copy holds only in-frame clones and misses some; the assay was immunoSEQ multiplex PCR. V and J calls and clone size come straight from that table; D and trimming were deduced from the DNA. The top ten hold 4.1% of the sample, which has about 98,000 clones, around 81% seen once. Sequenced material: peripheral blood. This TCR was recovered from a man aged 55 to 70 with acute or convalescent COVID-19.

The DNA for the CDR3 is TGTGCCACCAGCTTGCGATTCGGTCGGTACGAGCAGTACTTC. This codes for CATSLRFGRYEQYF. The V and J genes are TRBV15 and TRBJ2-7, with D uncertain. The V end was cut by 5 bases, the J end by 4 bases, with 15 bases between. CDR1 is LNHNV, CDR2 YYDKDF, per germline (reference sequence). The CDR3 length is 14 residues.